What follows are 27 T cell receptor beta chains derived from one specimen sequenced in a study of T cell clones after liver transplantation. Assay: immunoSEQ multiplex PCR; the TCRdb copy retains only in-frame clones and omits some. The profile covers under 20,000 clones, with approximately 90% appearing a single time and 10% to 15% taken by the ten largest. The input for sequencing was CD8+ T cells from blood, taken 45 to 46 months after liver transplant. These receptors originate from a human patient who received a liver transplant. Some T cells may originate from the graft donor.

This chain joins TRBV28 and TRBJ1-5; D is undetermined. The CDR3 sequence is 17 residues long. Germline values: CDR1 MDHEN, CDR2 SYDVKM. Trimming took 3 bases from V and 0 from J, leaving 15 bases between them. CDR3 sequence (DNA): TGTGCCAGCAGTTTGCGGAAACCGTACCATAGCAATCAGCCCCAGCATTTT. Translated: CASSLRKPYHSNQPQHF.

DNA of the CDR3: TGCGCCAGCAGCCAGCTAACTAGCGGGGACACGTACCCGGCCAATGAGCAGTTCTTC. Its translation is CASSQLTSGDTYPANEQFF. The rearrangement uses TRBV4-1 and TRBJ2-1; 10 nucleotides match TRBD2. Germline V CDR1 and CDR2: MGHRA, YSYEKL. There are 19 residues in the CDR3. Losses at the gene ends were 3 bases for V and 6 bases for J; bases not matched to a gene: 17.

The chain carries TRBV27 and TRBJ2-7, with unresolved D. CDR3 length: 13 residues. Germline V gives CDR1 MNHEY, CDR2 SMNVEV (reference sequence). V was clipped by 3 bases and J by 2 bases, with 8 bases between them. As DNA, the CDR3 is TGTGCCAGCAGTTTGGCTCCCCCCTACGAGCAGTACTTC. This gives the protein CASSLAPPYEQYF.

The genes are TRBV19 and TRBJ2-3; D not certain. This CDR3 region has 14 residues. V was trimmed by 8 bases and J by 4 bases, leaving 16 bases between them. The germline V gene encodes CDR1 LNHDA and CDR2 SQIVND (reference sequence). The CDR3 sequence is CASSDVLRADTQYF. Written as DNA, the CDR3 is TGTGCCAGTTCGGACGTTCTCAGAGCAGATACGCAGTATTTT.

In this sample, this clone turned up once. V is TRBV13 and J is TRBJ2-3; maybe TRBD2 (6 bases). Germline V gene data show CDR1 as PRHDT and CDR2 as FYEKMQ (reference sequence). This CDR3 is built from 18 residues. V was shortened by 0 bases and J by 0 bases, with 16 bases between the two germline ends. The CDR3 region has the DNA TGTGCCAGCAGCTTAGGAAGGCTACTAGCCCCGAGCACAGATACGCAGTATTTT. Its protein product is CASSLGRLLAPSTDTQYF.

This chain links TRBV9 with TRBJ1-2, with no clear D. CDR1 SGDLS and CDR2 YYNGEE come from the germline V gene. The CDR3 consists of 12 residues. Trimming removed 3 bases at V and 8 bases at J, with 11 bases between. CDR3 nucleotides: TGTGCCAGCAGCGAGACTGCCTTCGGCTACACCTTC. Amino acids: CASSETAFGYTF.

This clone was picked up one time. J is TRBJ1-1 and V is TRBV29-1; maybe TRBD1 (5 bases). Trimming stripped 3 bases from V and 5 bases from J, with 13 bases between. CDR1 is SQVTM and CDR2 is ANQGSEA in the germline V gene. CDR3 size: 13 residues. CDR3 nucleotide sequence: TGCAGCGTTGAGGGGCCGACCGGGACTGAAGCTTTCTTT. Translation: CSVEGPTGTEAFF.

This chain uses TRBV5-6 with TRBJ2-1; D call uncertain. Germline CDR1 is SGHDT and CDR2 is YYEEEE. This CDR3 is built from 14 residues. Trimming removed 0 bases at V and 2 bases at J, with 6 bases between. The CDR3, as DNA: TGTGCCAGCAGCTTGGCCCTAGCCTACAATGAGCAGTTCTTC. Encoded protein: CASSLALAYNEQFF. Full variable domain (remainder filled in from reference TRBV5-6 and TRBJ2-1): DAGVTQSPTHLIKTRGQQVTLRCSPKSGHDTVSWYQQALGQGPQFIFQYYEEEERQRGNFPDRFSGHQFPNYSSELNVNALLLGDSALYLCASSLALAYNEQFFGPGTRLTVL.

The genes are TRBV28 and TRBJ2-3, with D uncertain. The CDR3 has 15 amino acids. CDR1 and CDR2 from the germline V gene are MDHEN and SYDVKM. Trimming cost V 4 bases and J 0 bases, with 11 bases left between them. CDR3 amino acids: CASSSTDTSTDTQYF. The CDR3 coding sequence is TGTGCCAGCAGTTCGACGGATACTAGCACAGATACGCAGTATTTT.

This rearrangement joins TRBV27 to TRBJ2-7; TRBD2 is a possible D gene (7 bases). The CDR3 spans 14 residues. Deletions cut 5 bases from V and 4 bases from J, with 15 bases between. CDR1 is MNHEY and CDR2 is SMNVEV in the germline V gene (reference sequence). CDR3 nucleotide sequence: TGTGCCAGCAGTCCGCGGGGGCGTGAGTACGAGCAGTACTTC. Translated: CASSPRGREYEQYF.

This clone turned up a few times. This rearrangement joins TRBV4-3 to TRBJ1-5; D not resolved. Trimming took off 1 base at V and 7 bases at J, with 8 bases between the two ends. CDR3 length: 13 residues. Looked up from germline, CDR1 is LGHNA and CDR2 is YSLEER. CDR3 sequence: CASSQVPGQPQHF. For the CDR3, the DNA is TGCGCCAGCAGCCAAGTGCCCGGGCAGCCCCAGCATTTT.

The J gene is TRBJ2-7, the V gene TRBV7-6; a weak D match, TRBD2 (5 bases). Germline V gives CDR1 SGHVS, CDR2 FNYEAQ. The CDR3 spans 13 residues. V lost 1 base and J lost 2, with 6 bases in between. The CDR3 DNA reads as TGTGCCAGCAGCTTAGGAGGGCCCTACGAGCAGTACTTC. Encoded protein: CASSLGGPYEQYF.

This rearrangement joins TRBV9 to TRBJ1-2; 7 bases fit TRBD1. The CDR3 length is 12 residues. V gave up 4 bases and J gave up 12 bases; unmatched junction bases: 9. Germline assignment: CDR1 SGDLS and CDR2 YYNGEE. CDR3 region: CASSLGGLPDTF. CDR3 DNA: TGTGCCAGCAGCCTAGGGGGCCTACCGGACACCTTC.

This clone was found a few times. V usage is TRBV10-2 and J usage is TRBJ2-1, with 14 nucleotides matching TRBD2. Germline CDR1 reads WSHSY; CDR2 reads SAAADI. This CDR3 spans 16 amino acids. V lost 5 bases to trimming and J lost 10 bases; unmatched junction nucleotides: 10. CDR3 in DNA: TGCGCCAGCAGTAACAGACTAGCGGGAGGGGGGGAAGAGCAGTTCTTC. It is translated as CASSNRLAGGGEEQFF.

This chain uses TRBV7-2 with TRBJ2-1; 7 bases line up with TRBD2. CDR1 is SGHTA, CDR2 FQGNSA, per germline. CDR3 length: 14 residues. V shed 4 bases, J shed 1 base, and the junction held 1 base outside the gene matches. Here the CDR3 reads CASSSSGSYNEQFF. CDR3 bases: TGTGCCAGCAGCTCTAGCGGTTCCTACAATGAGCAGTTCTTC.

The CDR3 protein is CAISSGQAWNTEAFF. CDR3 coding DNA: TGTGCCATCAGTTCCGGACAGGCCTGGAACACTGAAGCTTTCTTT. The rearrangement joins TRBV10-3 to TRBJ1-1; the match to TRBD1 covers 7 bases. Losses at the gene ends were 5 bases for V and 1 base for J; bases not matched to a gene: 7. Germline V CDR1 and CDR2: ENHRY, SYGVKD. This CDR3 is built from 15 residues.

The chain uses TRBV27 and TRBJ2-7; TRBD2 might be the D (5 bases). Germline V lookup: CDR1 MNHEY, CDR2 SMNVEV (reference sequence). The V end lost 2 bases, the J end lost 2 bases, and 13 bases lay between the germline ends. The CDR3 is made up of 15 amino acids. The CDR3 bases are TGTGCCAGCAGTTTAGATAGGAGCGGCCCCTACGAGCAGTACTTC. It is translated as CASSLDRSGPYEQYF.

This clone was found once. The chain couples TRBV28 to TRBJ1-5; TRBD1 matches 11 bases. This CDR3 region has 14 residues. J lost 7 bases, V lost 4 bases, and 3 bases had no gene match. The V gene's germline CDR1 is MDHEN and CDR2 SYDVKM. The CDR3 region has the DNA TGTGCCAGCAGTTCACGGACAGGGGGCCAGCCCCAGCATTTT. Its protein is CASSSRTGGQPQHF.

The rearrangement uses TRBV19 and TRBJ1-1; the D is unclear. Trimming took off 4 bases at V and 1 base at J, with 4 bases between the two ends. The CDR3 spans 12 residues. Germline CDR1 is LNHDA and CDR2 is SQIVND (reference sequence). The CDR3 DNA follows: TGTGCCAGTAGTACAGGGAACACTGAAGCTTTCTTT. Its protein product is CASSTGNTEAFF.

The CDR3 nucleotides read TGTGCCAGTAGTAACTCCCCCTACGAGCAGTACTTC. This encodes CASSNSPYEQYF. The V call is TRBV19, the J call TRBJ2-7; D gene uncertain. V lost 4 bases and J lost 2, with 6 bases in between. This CDR3 region has 12 residues. CDR1 is LNHDA, CDR2 SQIVND, per germline (reference sequence).

The CDR3, as DNA: TGTGCCAGCAGTTACTTTGTGAACACTGAAGCTTTCTTT. Protein sequence: CASSYFVNTEAFF. The chain combines TRBV6-5 with TRBJ1-1; D is uncertain. This CDR3 has 13 residues. V lost 1 base and J lost 0, with 3 bases in between. Germline CDR1 and CDR2: MNHEY and SVGAGI.

J is TRBJ2-5 and V is TRBV9; tentatively, D is TRBD1 (5 bases). Deletions cut 4 bases from V and 5 bases from J, with 9 bases between. Germline V gene lookup returns CDR1 SGDLS and CDR2 YYNGEE. There are 12 residues in the CDR3. CDR3 region: CASSPAGETQYF. DNA of the CDR3: TGTGCCAGCAGCCCGGCAGGGGAGACCCAGTACTTC.

CDR3 nucleotide sequence: TGTGCCAGCAGTTTGGGTGTCAACTTCTACGAGCAGTACTTC. Protein sequence: CASSLGVNFYEQYF. The chain employs TRBV28 and TRBJ2-7; D gene uncertain. V was clipped by 3 bases and J by 3 bases, with 12 bases between them. CDR1 and CDR2 (germline): MDHEN, SYDVKM. The CDR3 contains 14 residues.

The chain employs TRBV7-9 and TRBJ2-3; a weak D match, TRBD1 (5 bases). The CDR3 contains 16 residues. V lost 2 bases and J 2 bases, leaving 14 bases between the germline ends. From germline, CDR1 is SEHNR and CDR2 FQNEAQ (reference sequence). The CDR3 loop reads CASSLLQEHSTDTQYF. The CDR3 DNA sequence: TGTGCCAGCAGCTTATTACAGGAGCATTCCACAGATACGCAGTATTTT.

This chain uses TRBV19 with TRBJ1-1; D ambiguous. The CDR3 runs to 13 residues. Germline CDR1 LNHDA, CDR2 SQIVND (reference sequence). The germline V and J ends were trimmed by 5 bases and 7 bases, with 14 bases remaining between them. CDR3 coding DNA: TGTGCCAGTAGTCCCTCAGTGGTACTTGAAGCTTTCTTT. This gives the protein CASSPSVVLEAFF.

The V gene is TRBV7-6, the J gene TRBJ2-1, with a weak D call TRBD2 (5 bases). V lost 5 bases, J lost 7 bases, and 12 bases lay in between. The V gene's germline CDR1 is SGHVS and CDR2 FNYEAQ. This CDR3 is built from 13 residues. CDR3 nucleotide sequence: TGTGCCAGCAGCGGACTGGTTAGGAATGAGCAGTTCTTC. Its translation: CASSGLVRNEQFF. The full variable domain, with the rest looked up from reference TRBV7-6 and TRBJ2-1, is GAGVSQSPRYKVTKRGQDVALRCDPISGHVSLYWYRQALGQGPEFLTYFNYEAQQDKSGLPNDRFSAERPEGSISTLTIQRTEQRDSAMYRCASSGLVRNEQFFGPGTRLTVL.

The chain combines TRBV13 with TRBJ2-1; D is unclear. CDR1 and CDR2 (germline): PRHDT, FYEKMQ (reference sequence). This CDR3 is built from 13 residues. V gave up 4 bases and J gave up 7 bases, with 11 bases separating them. CDR3 residues: CASSYTGNNEQFF. The CDR3 region has the DNA TGTGCCAGCAGCTATACTGGTAATAATGAGCAGTTCTTC.